The 23 T cell receptor beta chains given below trace back to one sample, sequenced in a study of blood T cell repertoires in COVID-19. The table came from immunoSEQ multiplex PCR; TCRdb's copy has only in-frame clones and leaves some out. The top ten hold about 0.91% of the sample, which has 400,000 or so clones, around nine tenths seen once. The source material was peripheral blood. The receptors were gathered from a man aged 18 to 30 with COVID-19, enrolled during active disease.

The chain employs TRBV6-5 and TRBJ1-2, with 8 bases identical to TRBD1. The trim removed 0 bases at V and 7 bases at J, leaving 10 bases unmatched. Germline-derived CDR1 and CDR2 are MNHEY and SVGAGI. The CDR3 extends over 16 amino acids. For the CDR3, the DNA is TGTGCCAGCAGTTACTCGCCTCGCAGGGGGCTTGGTGGCTACACCTTC. Its protein product is CASSYSPRRGLGGYTF.

V and J are TRBV19 and TRBJ2-7; the match to TRBD2 covers 15 bases. The J segment lost 1 base and the V segment lost 6 bases, leaving 1 base of the junction unmatched. The length of the CDR3 is 15 residues. Germline CDR1 is LNHDA and CDR2 is SQIVND (reference sequence). This CDR3 reads CASRGLAGGSYEQYF. The CDR3 DNA reads as TGTGCCAGTAGGGGACTAGCGGGGGGTTCCTACGAGCAGTACTTC.

This sequence joins TRBV6-2 or TRBV6-3 and TRBJ2-7; the match to TRBD1 covers 9 bases. V was pared by 4 bases and J by 1 base, with 14 bases of the junction left unmatched. Germline V gene data show CDR1 as MNHEY and CDR2 as SVGEGT. The CDR3 extends over 18 amino acids. CDR3 sequence reads: CASSWLRWAGQGSYEQYF. The CDR3 coding sequence is TGTGCCAGCAGTTGGCTGCGGTGGGCCGGACAGGGGTCCTACGAGCAGTACTTC.

J is TRBJ2-3 and V is TRBV12-5; the D gene is possibly TRBD2 (7 bases). CDR1 LGHNT and CDR2 FRNRAP come from the germline V gene. The CDR3 runs 14 residues. Trimming took 5 bases from V and 4 from J, leaving 13 bases between them. This chain's CDR3 is CASGEGGRSDTQYF. The CDR3 nucleotides read TGTGCTAGTGGTGAGGGGGGGAGGTCAGATACGCAGTATTTT.

The chain combines TRBV24-1 with TRBJ2-3, with D maybe TRBD2 (6 bases). The V end lost 4 bases, the J end lost 5 bases, and 9 bases lay between the germline ends. Germline assignment: CDR1 KGHDR and CDR2 SFDVKD. This CDR3 comprises 13 residues. The DNA of the CDR3 is TGTGCCACCAGTGAAGGCGGGGTAGATACGCAGTATTTT. Translated: CATSEGGVDTQYF.

The rearrangement joins TRBV14 to TRBJ2-1; 8 bases are a match to TRBD2. The ends lost 2 bases at V and 4 bases at J; junction bases unmatched: 10. The germline V gene encodes CDR1 SGHDN and CDR2 FVKESK. There are 17 residues in the CDR3. The CDR3 reads CASSQNGEAGAYNEQFF. Written as DNA, the CDR3 is TGTGCCAGCAGCCAAAACGGGGAAGCGGGAGCTTACAATGAGCAGTTCTTC.

The V call is TRBV11-2, the J call TRBJ1-5; 10 bases line up with TRBD1. This CDR3 region has 15 residues. Germline V gives CDR1 SGHAT, CDR2 FQNNGV. Unmatched junction bases numbered 4, after V lost 5 bases and J lost 3 bases. The DNA for the CDR3 is TGTGCCAGCAGCGCGACAGGGGGCATCAATCAGCCCCAGCATTTT. It codes for CASSATGGINQPQHF. Combining the CDR3 with reference TRBV11-2 and TRBJ1-5 gives the whole variable domain EAGVAQSPRYKIIEKRQSVAFWCNPISGHATLYWYQQILGQGPKLLIQFQNNGVVDDSQLPKDRFSAERLKGVDSTLKIQPAKLEDSAVYLCASSATGGINQPQHFGDGTRLSIL.

This chain joins TRBV24-1 and TRBJ2-1; D is unresolved. The CDR3 sequence is 12 residues long. V gave up 10 bases and J gave up 0 bases, with 6 bases separating them. Germline V gene data show CDR1 as KGHDR and CDR2 as SFDVKD. In DNA, the CDR3 is TGTGCCACAGAGAGCTCCTACAATGAGCAGTTCTTC. Translating it yields CATESSYNEQFF.

The sample holds a few counts of this clone. The chain links TRBV5-1 to TRBJ2-2; TRBD2 might be the D (6 bases). Deletions cut 4 bases from V and 4 bases from J, with 23 bases between. Germline CDR1 and CDR2: SGHRS and YFSETQ. The CDR3 runs 18 residues. The CDR3 spells CASSPGTFQGRGTGELFF. The CDR3 region has the DNA TGCGCCAGCAGCCCAGGGACTTTTCAAGGTCGAGGCACCGGGGAGCTGTTTTTT.

Here the CDR3 DNA reads TGTGCCAGCAGCTCCGGACAGGGAGGAACTGGAAACACCATATATTTT. It yields the protein CASSSGQGGTGNTIYF. The chain employs TRBV11-3 and TRBJ1-3, with 8 bases identical to TRBD1. Trimming took 4 bases from V and 2 from J; bases not matched to a gene: 7. CDR1 and CDR2 (germline): SGHNT, YENEEA. The CDR3 runs to 16 residues.

This chain uses TRBV5-6 with TRBJ2-2; 8 nucleotides match TRBD1. Germline CDR1 and CDR2: SGHDT and YYEEEE. The V gene end was trimmed by 2 bases and the J gene end by 5 bases; junction bases not matched to a gene: 2. The CDR3 has 14 residues. CDR3: CASSFDRGTGELFF. The DNA of the CDR3 is TGTGCCAGCAGCTTCGACAGGGGAACCGGGGAGCTGTTTTTT.

The V gene is TRBV2, the J gene TRBJ2-3; 8 bases are a match to TRBD2. With V trimmed by 11 bases and J by 3 bases, 7 bases remained unmatched. Looked up from germline, CDR1 is SNHLY and CDR2 is FYNNEI. This CDR3 spans 13 amino acids. For the CDR3, the DNA is TGTGCCGCCCGGGGGGGGCGGACAGATACGCAGTATTTT. This translates into CAARGGRTDTQYF.

The chain has TRBV6-5 and TRBJ1-1; no clear D. Per the germline V gene, CDR1 is MNHEY and CDR2 is SVGAGI. The V end was cut by 6 bases, the J end by 0 bases, with 14 bases between. This CDR3 has 15 amino acids. DNA of the CDR3: TGTGCCAGCAGGAAACATGAAAGTGTGAACACTGAAGCTTTCTTT. Translation: CASRKHESVNTEAFF.

The rearrangement joins TRBV7-6 to TRBJ1-3; D might be TRBD1 (6 bases). V lost 4 bases to trimming and J lost 2 bases, with 12 bases between them. CDR3 size: 15 residues. CDR1 and CDR2 from the germline V gene are SGHVS and FNYEAQ. CDR3 DNA sequence: TGTGCCAGCAGCTCTAACAGGGAGACTGGAAACACCATATATTTT. As protein: CASSSNRETGNTIYF.

This chain joins TRBV19 and TRBJ1-2; 9 bases fit TRBD1. This CDR3 has 14 residues. V dropped 5 bases and J dropped 7; count of bases not matched to a gene: 8. Germline CDR1 and CDR2: LNHDA and SQIVND (reference sequence). The chain's CDR3 is CASSPGTGLGGYTF. The CDR3, as DNA: TGTGCCAGTAGTCCCGGGACAGGGTTAGGTGGCTACACCTTC.

The CDR3: CASSDGTSGVETQYF. The CDR3 nucleotides are TGTGCCAGCAGCGATGGGACTAGCGGGGTTGAGACCCAGTACTTC. V gene TRBV3-1 (or the pseudogene TRBV3-2) combines with J gene TRBJ2-5; 13 bases are a match to TRBD2. From germline, CDR1 is LGHDT and CDR2 YNNKEL (reference sequence). This CDR3 comprises 15 residues. Trimming cost V 5 bases and J 5 bases; bases outside gene matches: 5.

V usage is TRBV27 and J usage is TRBJ2-1, with TRBD2 identical over 11 bases. Germline V gives CDR1 MNHEY, CDR2 SMNVEV (reference sequence). CDR3 length: 17 residues. V was clipped by 4 bases and J by 3 bases; unmatched bases: 8. For the CDR3, the DNA is TGTGCCAGCAGTTCAGATCCCGGGACTAGCGGCTACAATGAGCAGTTCTTC. Its translation: CASSSDPGTSGYNEQFF.

The rearrangement links TRBV2 to TRBJ2-7; 12 nucleotides line up with TRBD2. The trim removed 10 bases at V and 3 bases at J, leaving 13 bases unmatched. The germline gives CDR1 SNHLY, CDR2 FYNNEI. This CDR3 has 16 amino acids. The CDR3 DNA reads as TGTGCCATCACGTGGGCTCCGACTAGCGGGGGCTACGAGCAGTACTTC. Encoded protein: CAITWAPTSGGYEQYF.

V usage is TRBV6-5 and J usage is TRBJ2-7, with D possibly matching TRBD1 (5 bases). CDR1 and CDR2 (germline): MNHEY, SVGAGI. The ends were cut back, 0 bases at V and 3 bases at J, with 9 bases in the middle. The CDR3 totals 14 residues. CDR3 sequence: CASSYSPQGYEQYF. CDR3 DNA: TGTGCCAGCAGTTACTCGCCGCAGGGCTACGAGCAGTACTTC.

This clone showed up just once. J is TRBJ1-1 and V is TRBV4-1, with D possibly TRBD1 on 5 matching bases. Trimming took off 0 bases at V and 1 base at J, with 12 bases between the two ends. Germline V gives CDR1 MGHRA, CDR2 YSYEKL. There are 16 residues in the CDR3. CDR3 sequence reads: CASSQDAGRTNTEAFF. The CDR3 nucleotides read TGCGCCAGCAGCCAAGACGCGGGACGGACGAACACTGAAGCTTTCTTT.

The chain recombines TRBV6-5 with TRBJ1-6, with a weak D call TRBD1 (5 bases). The CDR3 is made up of 16 amino acids. In germline, CDR1 is MNHEY, CDR2 SVGAGI. V lost 2 bases to trimming and J lost 0 bases, with 8 bases between them. The CDR3 DNA reads TGTGCCAGCAGTTACGGGGCCCGCTCCTATAATTCACCCCTCCACTTT. It translates to CASSYGARSYNSPLHF.

The V call is TRBV25-1, the J call TRBJ1-1; TRBD1 might be the D (5 bases). This CDR3 region has 15 residues. V shed 8 bases and J shed 5 bases, with 21 bases lying between them. Germline lookup yields CDR1 MGHDK and CDR2 SYGVNS. CDR3 sequence reads: CASSSTSGGRTEAFF. CDR3 nucleotide sequence: TGTGCCAGCTCCTCGACCTCGGGGGGTAGGACTGAAGCTTTCTTT.

V usage is TRBV7-9 and J usage is TRBJ1-2; maybe TRBD1 (5 bases). Germline loops: CDR1 SEHNR, CDR2 FQNEAQ (reference sequence). Trimming removed 3 bases from V and 7 bases from J, with 15 bases in between. The CDR3 runs 14 residues. CDR3 loop: CASSFNRPDGGYTF. CDR3 nucleotide sequence: TGTGCCAGCAGCTTTAACAGGCCGGACGGTGGCTACACCTTC.